The sequence of this TCR beta chain was determined in a study of chemoradiotherapy in HPV16-positive cancers. Across the whole study: Candidate HPV-specific T-cell clones and common TCR motifs came from functional assays in a couple of HPV16-positive patients.

In the case of this clone: Its target is unknown.

Study results and caveats: Candidate HPV-specific clones and E7-related TCR motifs grew in tumor during treatment.

Over chemoradiotherapy, repertoires were sampled more than once. Method: immunoSEQ multiplex PCR; TCRdb's copy keeps in-frame clones and lacks some. The data contain around 33,000 clones, 88% of them singletons. The receptor's source is a human donor with HPV-associated anogenital cancer. Sequencing used blood, obtained from a patient who underwent chemoradiotherapy.

The CDR3 sequence: CASSQDPDRSGNTIYF. DNA for the CDR3: TGCGCCAGCAGCCAAGACCCCGACAGGTCTGGAAACACCATATATTTT. The V gene is TRBV4-1, the J gene TRBJ1-3; D possibly corresponds to TRBD1 (6 bases). The CDR3 length is 16 residues. Per germline, CDR1 MGHRA and CDR2 YSYEKL. The germline V and J ends were trimmed by 0 bases and 1 base, with 10 bases remaining between them.